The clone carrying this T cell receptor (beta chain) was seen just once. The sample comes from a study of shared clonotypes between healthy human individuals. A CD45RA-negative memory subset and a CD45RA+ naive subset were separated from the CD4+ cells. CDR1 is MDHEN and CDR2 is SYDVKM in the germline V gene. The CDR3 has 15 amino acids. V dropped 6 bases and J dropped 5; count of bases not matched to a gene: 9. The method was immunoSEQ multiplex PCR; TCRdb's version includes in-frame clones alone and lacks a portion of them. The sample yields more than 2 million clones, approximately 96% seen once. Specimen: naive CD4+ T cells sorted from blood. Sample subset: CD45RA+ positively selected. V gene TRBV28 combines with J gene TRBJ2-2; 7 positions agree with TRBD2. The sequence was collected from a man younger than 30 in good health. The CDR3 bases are TGTGCCAGCAGCTTGAGCGGGATTCGGACCGGGGAGCTGTTTTTT. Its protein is CASSLSGIRTGELFF.